These 27 T cell receptor beta chains were all obtained from the same sample, sequenced in a study of blood T cell repertoires in COVID-19. Libraries were prepared by immunoSEQ multiplex PCR; TCRdb keeps only in-frame clonotypes and omits some of them. The sample holds about 92,000 clones, over 75% seen once. The sequenced material came from peripheral blood. Receptors were obtained from a woman older than 75 with active or convalescent COVID-19.

This chain connects TRBV30 to TRBJ1-4; 9 bases agree with TRBD1. CDR1 is GTSNPN and CDR2 is SVGIG in the germline V gene (reference sequence). J gave up 3 bases and V 6 bases, and 8 bases lay outside the gene matches. The length of the CDR3 is 15 residues. The CDR3 sequence is CACSEQGAPNEKLFF. The DNA of the CDR3 is TGTGCCTGTTCAGAACAGGGGGCGCCTAATGAAAAACTGTTTTTT.

The chain links TRBV7-2 to TRBJ2-3; 8 bases map to TRBD2. CDR3 length: 16 amino acids. Unmatched junction bases numbered 10, after V lost 7 bases and J lost 1 base. The germline V gene has CDR1 SGHTA and CDR2 FQGNSA. The CDR3 DNA follows: TGTGCCAGCACCCCCGCGGGGGGCCGAGGCACAGATACGCAGTATTTT. Its translation is CASTPAGGRGTDTQYF.

The chain joins TRBV5-1 to TRBJ1-1, with D perhaps matching TRBD1 (5 bases). V was cut by 2 bases and J by 6 bases, with 11 bases left in between. Germline values: CDR1 SGHRS, CDR2 YFSETQ. The CDR3 has 13 residues. This CDR3 is CASSFAAGSEAFF. CDR3 in DNA: TGCGCCAGCAGCTTTGCGGCAGGGTCTGAAGCTTTCTTT.

The chain recombines TRBV28 with TRBJ1-4, with D possibly TRBD1 on 5 matching bases. V was cut by 4 bases and J by 10 bases, with 16 bases left in between. The germline CDR1 and CDR2 sequences are MDHEN and SYDVKM. The CDR3 loop spans 14 amino acids. Here the CDR3 reads CASSSVGLSGKLFF. The CDR3 DNA sequence: TGTGCCAGCAGTTCAGTGGGGCTTTCGGGAAAACTGTTTTTT.

The chain uses TRBV7-9 and TRBJ1-4, with D uncertain. Per germline, CDR1 SEHNR and CDR2 FQNEAQ (reference sequence). The V gene lost 1 base and the J gene lost 2 bases, with 8 bases spanning the gap. The CDR3 contains 15 residues. CDR3 protein: CASSLGAGTNEKLFF. Here the CDR3 DNA reads TGTGCCAGCAGCTTAGGGGCGGGGACTAATGAAAAACTGTTTTTT.

This clone was recorded at least ten times. The CDR3 here is CASRPGTGFEQYF. Here the CDR3 DNA reads TGTGCCAGCAGGCCGGGGACAGGGTTCGAGCAGTACTTC. This rearrangement joins TRBV28 to TRBJ2-7; 9 positions match TRBD1. The CDR3 extends over 13 amino acids. J lost 6 bases, V lost 6 bases, and 6 bases had no gene match. CDR1 and CDR2 (germline): MDHEN, SYDVKM.

The chain has TRBV6-1 and TRBJ1-1; D ambiguous. Trimming shortened V by 3 bases and J by 0 bases, and 8 bases separated the two germline ends. CDR1 and CDR2 (germline): MNHNS, SASEGT. The CDR3 runs 14 residues. The CDR3 is CASSEGQLNTEAFF. As DNA, the CDR3 is TGTGCCAGCAGTGAGGGCCAGTTGAACACTGAAGCTTTCTTT.

This clone was observed a handful of times. This chain joins TRBV18 and TRBJ2-7, with 9 bases identical to TRBD2. The CDR3 loop spans 19 amino acids. Germline CDR1 is KGHSH and CDR2 is LQKENI. Unmatched junction bases numbered 15, after V lost 0 bases and J lost 3 bases. In DNA form, the CDR3 reads TGTGCCAGCTCACCACCAGCGAGTCTTAGCGGGGGTTTCCTCTACGAGCAGTACTTC. As protein: CASSPPASLSGGFLYEQYF.

The chain is built from TRBV20-1 and TRBJ1-4; no firm D call. The V gene's germline CDR1 is DFQATT and CDR2 SNEGSKA (reference sequence). The CDR3 extends over 14 amino acids. Trimming stripped 3 bases from V and 5 bases from J, with 13 bases between. CDR3: CSASWAFENEKLFF. The CDR3 DNA is TGCAGTGCTAGTTGGGCTTTCGAGAATGAAAAACTGTTTTTT.

CDR3 residues: CASSLQRKLFF. CDR3 bases: TGTGCCAGCAGCCTACAGAGAAAACTGTTTTTT. The chain is built from TRBV6-4 and TRBJ1-4, with D uncertain. V gave up 6 bases and J gave up 10 bases, with 9 bases separating them. The CDR3 runs 11 residues. CDR1 and CDR2 (germline): MRHNA, SNTAGT.

The rearrangement joins TRBV5-4 to TRBJ1-1; D unclear. Germline V gene lookup returns CDR1 SGHNT and CDR2 YYREEE (reference sequence). This CDR3 region has 15 residues. The germline V and J ends were trimmed by 0 bases and 0 bases, with 9 bases remaining between them. The CDR3 DNA is TGTGCCAGCAGCTTGGCGCGGGGATTGAACACTGAAGCTTTCTTT. Translation gives CASSLARGLNTEAFF.

The chain recombines TRBV6-4 with TRBJ1-6, with TRBD1 identical over 9 bases. The ends lost 3 bases at V and 7 bases at J; junction bases unmatched: 7. The CDR3 has 16 residues. From germline, CDR1 is MRHNA and CDR2 SNTAGT. DNA for the CDR3: TGTGCCAGCAGTGAGGACAGGGGTAGGGTCAATTCACCCCTCCACTTT. Translating it yields CASSEDRGRVNSPLHF.

The chain joins TRBV19 to TRBJ2-3; 8 bases match TRBD2. In germline, CDR1 is LNHDA, CDR2 SQIVND (reference sequence). The CDR3 spans 15 residues. Germline trimming cut 6 bases from V and 4 bases from J; bases unmatched to any gene: 9. Written as DNA, the CDR3 is TGTGCCAGTAGCGGAATAGCGGGACCCCCAGATACGCAGTATTTT. This translates into CASSGIAGPPDTQYF.

The chain employs TRBV6-2 or TRBV6-3 and TRBJ1-4, with 7 bases fitting TRBD1. The CDR3 has 14 residues. Germline-derived CDR1 and CDR2 are MNHEY and SVGEGT. V lost 5 bases and J lost 7; bases outside the gene matches: 7. The chain's CDR3 is CASSTDREAEKLFF. Written as DNA, the CDR3 is TGTGCCAGCAGTACCGACAGGGAGGCTGAAAAACTGTTTTTT.

The V and J genes are TRBV27 and TRBJ2-1; TRBD2 matches 8 bases. The CDR3 has 17 amino acids. The junction had 14 bases not matched to a gene; V was cut back by 6 bases and J by 4 bases. Germline CDR1 MNHEY, CDR2 SMNVEV (reference sequence). The CDR3 sequence: CASSTWGGGQYYNEQFF. The CDR3 DNA follows: TGTGCCAGCAGCACTTGGGGCGGGGGGCAATATTACAATGAGCAGTTCTTC.

This clone was seen a few times. The chain joins TRBV30 to TRBJ2-7, with 13 bases aligning to TRBD2. V gave up 4 bases and J gave up 3 bases; unmatched junction bases: 15. This CDR3 region has 18 residues. Germline CDR1 and CDR2: GTSNPN and SVGIG (reference sequence). Here the CDR3 reads CAWNELAGGFLLNYEQYF. The CDR3 DNA sequence: TGTGCCTGGAACGAACTAGCGGGGGGGTTTCTTTTAAACTACGAGCAGTACTTC.

The rearrangement joins TRBV7-9 to TRBJ2-7; 13 bases align to TRBD2. The V and J ends lost 5 bases and 6 bases, in that order; junction bases with no gene match: 13. The CDR3 has 17 amino acids. Germline loops: CDR1 SEHNR, CDR2 FQNEAQ (reference sequence). The CDR3, as DNA: TGTGCCAGCAGCCGAACAGGAGACGGGACTAGCGGGGTCGAGCAGTACTTC. Protein: CASSRTGDGTSGVEQYF.

V gene TRBV4-1 combines with J gene TRBJ2-1; D is perhaps TRBD2 (5 bases). Deletions cut 4 bases from V and 5 bases from J, with 6 bases between. This CDR3 has 12 residues. CDR1 and CDR2 (germline): MGHRA, YSYEKL. CDR3 sequence: CASSRGDNEQFF. For the CDR3, the DNA is TGCGCCAGCAGCCGGGGAGACAATGAGCAGTTCTTC.

CDR3 region: CASSRGGRNEKLFF. The CDR3 DNA follows: TGTGCCAGCAGTCGAGGGGGCCGTAATGAAAAACTGTTTTTT. The chain joins TRBV6-5 to TRBJ1-4; 7 positions agree with TRBD1. V gave up 5 bases and J gave up 4 bases; unmatched junction bases: 4. Germline CDR1 and CDR2: MNHEY and SVGAGI. The CDR3 is 14 amino acids.

This chain links TRBV7-3 with TRBJ1-6; D is undetermined. V gave up 2 bases and J gave up 7 bases, with 9 bases separating them. This CDR3 is built from 14 residues. CDR1 SGHTA and CDR2 FQGTGA come from the germline V gene. CDR3 region: CASSLVASNSPLHF. The CDR3 DNA reads TGTGCCAGCAGCTTAGTGGCATCGAATTCACCCCTCCACTTT. The full variable domain, in which reference TRBV7-3 and TRBJ1-6 provide the parts outside the CDR3, is GAGVSQTPSNKVTEKGKYVELRCDPISGHTALYWYRQSLGQGPEFLIYFQGTGAADDSGLPNDRFFAVRPEGSVSTLKIQRTERGDSAVYLCASSLVASNSPLHFGNGTRLTVT.

The rearrangement joins TRBV7-2 to TRBJ1-1, with D possibly being TRBD1 (5 bases). V dropped 5 bases and J dropped 5 bases, with 18 bases sitting between them. Per germline, CDR1 SGHTA and CDR2 FQGNSA. The CDR3 length is 15 residues. Here the CDR3 DNA reads TGTGCCAGCAGCATAATGGGGGGGAGTAGGACTGAAGCTTTCTTT. Translation gives CASSIMGGSRTEAFF.

The rearrangement links TRBV19 to TRBJ1-2, with D possibly TRBD1 on 6 matching bases. V shed 7 bases and J shed 3 bases, with 12 bases lying between them. CDR1 is LNHDA, CDR2 SQIVND, per germline (reference sequence). This CDR3 contains 13 residues. The CDR3 is CASTSSGDYGYTF. CDR3 coding DNA: TGTGCCAGTACCTCCTCAGGGGACTATGGCTACACCTTC.

The chain carries TRBV10-3 and TRBJ1-1; possible D gene TRBD1, 6 bases. V was clipped by 4 bases and J by 0 bases, with 12 bases between them. Germline CDR1 reads ENHRY; CDR2 reads SYGVKD. CDR3 size: 15 residues. The CDR3 sequence is CAISVRDTVNTEAFF. CDR3 in DNA: TGTGCCATCAGTGTACGGGACACAGTGAACACTGAAGCTTTCTTT.

This clone was detected a few times. The V call is TRBV4-2, the J call TRBJ2-1; D is unclear. Germline CDR1 LGHNA, CDR2 YNFKEQ. This CDR3 comprises 14 residues. V dropped 0 bases and J dropped 4 bases, with 7 bases sitting between them. CDR3 nucleotides: TGTGCCAGCAGCCAAGATCTGGCATACAATGAGCAGTTCTTC. Its translation is CASSQDLAYNEQFF.

This clone was seen only a few times. V usage is TRBV28 and J usage is TRBJ1-6, with TRBD1 identical over 7 bases. CDR1 is MDHEN, CDR2 SYDVKM, per germline. V was clipped by 0 bases and J by 9 bases; unmatched bases: 5. This CDR3 has 15 residues. CDR3 loop: CASSLWTGLGSPLHF. The DNA for the CDR3 is TGTGCCAGCAGTTTATGGACAGGGCTGGGTTCACCCCTCCACTTT.

The chain combines TRBV28 with TRBJ1-1; TRBD1 agrees at 10 bases. Germline values: CDR1 MDHEN, CDR2 SYDVKM. The CDR3 runs to 14 residues. Trimming removed 6 bases from V and 3 bases from J; junction bases left unmatched: 4. CDR3 sequence: CASRTGTGDTEAFF. The CDR3 bases are TGTGCCAGCAGAACCGGGACAGGGGACACTGAAGCTTTCTTT.

This chain links TRBV5-5 with TRBJ2-1; 10 bases line up with TRBD1. V was pared by 4 bases and J by 5 bases, with 6 bases of the junction left unmatched. The germline V gene encodes CDR1 SGHKS and CDR2 YYEKEE (reference sequence). The CDR3 runs 15 residues. The CDR3 nucleotides are TGTGCCAGCAGCCCGGGACAGGGGATCCACAATGAGCAGTTCTTC. It specifies CASSPGQGIHNEQFF. The variable domain in full, with the rest retrieved from reference TRBV5-5 and TRBJ2-1, is DAGVTQSPTHLIKTRGQQVTLRCSPISGHKSVSWYQQVLGQGPQFIFQYYEKEERGRGNFPDRFSARQFPNYSSELNVNALLLGDSALYLCASSPGQGIHNEQFFGPGTRLTVL.